Listed below are T cell receptor beta chains from one sample, sequenced in a study of blood T cells in healthy people across ages. Each CDR3 protein gets one entry after TCRdb re-called the 5' RACE reads with MiXCR. The data hold about 1.4 million distinct CDR3 sequences, with 59% observed a single time. The sample was blood. These receptors all stem from a man aged 18 to 29 in good health. The CDR3 runs from the conserved cysteine through the conserved F or W. The order of the fields is clone size, V gene, D gene, J gene, CDR3 DNA, CDR3 protein. D genes are given only for firm matches. Expanded clones are given a class, and other clones once, few, many or no size at all.

abundance: .
v_gene: TRBV29-1
d_gene: .
j_gene: TRBJ2-4
CDR3nt: TGCAGCGTTGAATTGTCGGGCATTCAGTACTTC
CDR3aa: CSVELSGIQYF

abundance: .
v_gene: TRBV6-6
d_gene: .
j_gene: TRBJ1-2
CDR3nt: TGTGCCAGCAGTTACTCGAAGGGTAACTATGGCTACACCTTC
CDR3aa: CASSYSKGNYGYTF

abundance: few
v_gene: TRBV20-1
d_gene: .
j_gene: TRBJ2-5
CDR3nt: TGCAGTGCTAGAGCCCAGGGTTTAGGGGAGACCCAGTACTTC
CDR3aa: CSARAQGLGETQYF

abundance: .
v_gene: TRBV15
d_gene: TRBD2
j_gene: TRBJ2-1
CDR3nt: TGTGCCACCAGCAGTCCTACTAGCGGGAGAAGGAATGAGCAGTTCTTC
CDR3aa: CATSSPTSGRRNEQFF

abundance: few
v_gene: TRBV21-1
d_gene: .
j_gene: TRBJ2-3
CDR3nt: TGTGCCAGCAGCAATCCGAGGACAGATACGCAGTATTTT
CDR3aa: CASSNPRTDTQYF

abundance: .
v_gene: TRBV10-3
d_gene: .
j_gene: TRBJ2-4
CDR3nt: TGTGCCATCAGTGAAGTAGGTGGAATGGCCAAAAACATTCAGTACTTC
CDR3aa: CAISEVGGMAKNIQYF

abundance: .
v_gene: TRBV4-1
d_gene: .
j_gene: TRBJ2-1
CDR3nt: TGCGCCAGCAGCCAATACGACTCAAACAATGAGCAGTTCTTC
CDR3aa: CASSQYDSNNEQFF

abundance: few
v_gene: TRBV7-6
d_gene: TRBD2
j_gene: TRBJ2-1
CDR3nt: TGTGCCAGCAGCTCAATAGCGGGAGGGCCAGATGATGAGCAGTTCTTC
CDR3aa: CASSSIAGGPDDEQFF

abundance: .
v_gene: TRBV15
d_gene: .
j_gene: TRBJ2-5
CDR3nt: TGTGCCACCAGCAGCTACATGGACGGACAAGAGACCCAGTACTTC
CDR3aa: CATSSYMDGQETQYF

abundance: .
v_gene: TRBV6-1
d_gene: .
j_gene: TRBJ2-3
CDR3nt: TGTGCCAGCAGAGAGGTTCCGGGACACCTCACAGATACGCAGTATTTT
CDR3aa: CASREVPGHLTDTQYF

abundance: .
v_gene: TRBV6-6
d_gene: .
j_gene: TRBJ1-6
CDR3nt: TGTGCCAGCAGTTACTCGAATAATTCACCCCTCCACTTT
CDR3aa: CASSYSNNSPLHF

abundance: few
v_gene: TRBV10-3
d_gene: TRBD2
j_gene: TRBJ2-3
CDR3nt: TGTGCCACCAAAGGACTAGTGGCAGATACGCAGTATTTT
CDR3aa: CATKGLVADTQYF

abundance: .
v_gene: TRBV15
d_gene: .
j_gene: TRBJ1-5
CDR3nt: TGTGCCACCGGTTGGGAGGGGAACAATCAGCCCCAGCATTTT
CDR3aa: CATGWEGNNQPQHF

abundance: .
v_gene: TRBV15
d_gene: .
j_gene: TRBJ2-1
CDR3nt: TGTGCCACCAGCAAGAGGTCGGGAGTAGACCCCTACAATGAGCAGTTCTTC
CDR3aa: CATSKRSGVDPYNEQFF

abundance: few
v_gene: TRBV12-5
d_gene: .
j_gene: TRBJ1-6
CDR3nt: TGTGCTAGTGGCCAAGTAAATTCACCCCTCCACTTT
CDR3aa: CASGQVNSPLHF

abundance: .
v_gene: TRBV10-3
d_gene: TRBD2
j_gene: TRBJ2-1
CDR3nt: TGTGCCATCAGTGAGGGCGTACTAGCGGGAGGCGATGAGCAGTTCTTC
CDR3aa: CAISEGVLAGGDEQFF

abundance: few
v_gene: TRBV4-2
d_gene: TRBD1
j_gene: TRBJ2-7
CDR3nt: TGTGCCAGCAGCCAACTGGACAGGGGAGACCACGAGCAGTACTTC
CDR3aa: CASSQLDRGDHEQYF

abundance: once
v_gene: TRBV2
d_gene: .
j_gene: TRBJ2-5
CDR3nt: TGTGCCAGCTCACGATCTCGGCCAAAGACTAGTCGAGAGACCCAGTACTTC
CDR3aa: CASSRSRPKTSRETQYF

abundance: .
v_gene: TRBV10-3
d_gene: TRBD1
j_gene: TRBJ2-3
CDR3nt: TGTGCCATCAGTCGGACAGGGGAGGCGGCAGATACGCAGTATTTT
CDR3aa: CAISRTGEAADTQYF

abundance: few
v_gene: TRBV12-3/TRBV12-4
d_gene: .
j_gene: TRBJ1-5
CDR3nt: TGTGCCAGCACCTTGACAGAGAATCAGCCCCAGCATTTT
CDR3aa: CASTLTENQPQHF

abundance: .
v_gene: TRBV7-2
d_gene: .
j_gene: TRBJ2-4
CDR3nt: TGTGCCAGCAGCCCGCCGGGTAAAGACATTCAGTACTTC
CDR3aa: CASSPPGKDIQYF

abundance: .
v_gene: TRBV9
d_gene: .
j_gene: TRBJ2-2
CDR3nt: TGTGCCAGCAGCGCCCACTCCCTTGACACCGGGGAGCTGTTTTTT
CDR3aa: CASSAHSLDTGELFF

abundance: .
v_gene: TRBV15
d_gene: .
j_gene: TRBJ1-5
CDR3nt: TGTGCCACCAGCAGAGATCGATGGGAAGGTCAGCCCCAGCATTTT
CDR3aa: CATSRDRWEGQPQHF

abundance: .
v_gene: TRBV5-1
d_gene: .
j_gene: TRBJ1-1
CDR3nt: TGCGCCAGCAGCTTGAATACAGAAACCTCGAACACTGAAGCTTTCTTT
CDR3aa: CASSLNTETSNTEAFF

abundance: .
v_gene: TRBV11-2
d_gene: .
j_gene: TRBJ2-3
CDR3nt: TGTGCCAGCAGCTTAATGGCGGGCCTAAGGGCAGATACGCAGTATTTT
CDR3aa: CASSLMAGLRADTQYF

abundance: few
v_gene: TRBV6-2/TRBV6-3
d_gene: TRBD2
j_gene: TRBJ2-7
CDR3nt: TGTGCCAGCAGTTACGGTGGTAGCGGGGACTACGAGCAGTACTTC
CDR3aa: CASSYGGSGDYEQYF

abundance: .
v_gene: TRBV20-1
d_gene: TRBD1
j_gene: TRBJ2-2
CDR3nt: TGCAGTGCTAGACCTCACAGGGGAGACACCGGGGAGCTGTTTTTT
CDR3aa: CSARPHRGDTGELFF

abundance: many
v_gene: TRBV7-2
d_gene: .
j_gene: TRBJ2-5
CDR3nt: TGTGCCAGCAGCTTAGTCCGGGAGCAGTACTTC
CDR3aa: CASSLVREQYF

abundance: .
v_gene: TRBV2
d_gene: TRBD1
j_gene: TRBJ1-2
CDR3nt: TGTGCCAGCAGTGCCCTTAAGGGGGCTATGGATGGCTACACCTTC
CDR3aa: CASSALKGAMDGYTF

abundance: .
v_gene: TRBV28
d_gene: .
j_gene: TRBJ2-7
CDR3nt: TGTGCCAGCAGTTTACCCAGGGGGGTCCGGGAGCAGTACTTC
CDR3aa: CASSLPRGVREQYF

abundance: .
v_gene: TRBV14
d_gene: TRBD1
j_gene: TRBJ2-7
CDR3nt: TGTGCCAGCAGCCATCGGACAGGGGCCGTAGTGCGCCCCTACGAGCAGTACTTC
CDR3aa: CASSHRTGAVVRPYEQYF

abundance: .
v_gene: TRBV2
d_gene: TRBD1
j_gene: TRBJ2-7
CDR3nt: TGTGCCAGGCGACAGGGGTACGAGCAGTACTTC
CDR3aa: CARRQGYEQYF

abundance: .
v_gene: TRBV20-1
d_gene: .
j_gene: TRBJ2-7
CDR3nt: TGCAGTGCTAGAGGTACGGTGGCCAGCTCCTACGAGCAGTACTTC
CDR3aa: CSARGTVASSYEQYF

abundance: few
v_gene: TRBV4-1
d_gene: TRBD2
j_gene: TRBJ2-1
CDR3nt: TGCGCCAGCACTAGCGGGGGGGCGACACACAATGAGCAGTTCTTC
CDR3aa: CASTSGGATHNEQFF

abundance: .
v_gene: TRBV27
d_gene: .
j_gene: TRBJ1-5
CDR3nt: TGTGCCAGCAGTTTATCTGCAGGGCCGAATAATCAGCCCCAGCATTTT
CDR3aa: CASSLSAGPNNQPQHF

abundance: few
v_gene: TRBV9
d_gene: TRBD1
j_gene: TRBJ2-5
CDR3nt: TGTGCCAGCACGCCGAAGACAGGGATGGGAGAGACCCAGTACTTC
CDR3aa: CASTPKTGMGETQYF

abundance: .
v_gene: TRBV27
d_gene: TRBD2
j_gene: TRBJ2-7
CDR3nt: TGTACCAGCAGTTTTTACGGGGGGGGTGGCTACGAGCAGTACTTC
CDR3aa: CTSSFYGGGGYEQYF

abundance: .
v_gene: TRBV4-2
d_gene: .
j_gene: TRBJ2-2
CDR3nt: TGTGCCAGCAGCCAAGATCCTTTACTGGGGGGGCCGAACACCGGGGAGCTGTTTTTT
CDR3aa: CASSQDPLLGGPNTGELFF

abundance: .
v_gene: TRBV12-3/TRBV12-4
d_gene: .
j_gene: TRBJ1-3
CDR3nt: TGTGCCAGCAGTTTAGCTTCCAGGAGCTCTGGAAACACCATATATTTT
CDR3aa: CASSLASRSSGNTIYF

abundance: .
v_gene: TRBV28
d_gene: .
j_gene: TRBJ2-4
CDR3nt: TGTGCCAGCAGCCCCAACCCCGGGATGGGAAACATTCAGTACTTC
CDR3aa: CASSPNPGMGNIQYF

abundance: .
v_gene: TRBV20-1
d_gene: TRBD2
j_gene: TRBJ2-1
CDR3nt: TGCAGTGCTAGGGGGAGCGGGGGGTCAGGTTACAATGAGCAGTTCTTC
CDR3aa: CSARGSGGSGYNEQFF

abundance: few
v_gene: TRBV7-9
d_gene: .
j_gene: TRBJ2-5
CDR3nt: TGTGCCAGCAGCTCATGGGACACTCAAGAGACCCAGTACTTC
CDR3aa: CASSSWDTQETQYF